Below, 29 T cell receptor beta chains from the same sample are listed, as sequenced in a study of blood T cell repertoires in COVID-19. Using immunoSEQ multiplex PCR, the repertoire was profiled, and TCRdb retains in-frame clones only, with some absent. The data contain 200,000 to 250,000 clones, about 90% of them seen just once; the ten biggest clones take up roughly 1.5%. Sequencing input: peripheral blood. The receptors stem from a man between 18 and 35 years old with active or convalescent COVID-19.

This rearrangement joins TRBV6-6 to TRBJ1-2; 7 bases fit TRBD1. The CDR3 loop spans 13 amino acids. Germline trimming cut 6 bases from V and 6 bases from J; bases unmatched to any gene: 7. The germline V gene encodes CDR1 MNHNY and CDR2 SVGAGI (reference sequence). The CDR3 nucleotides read TGTGCCAGCAGCTTAACAGGGGAGCATGGCTACACCTTC. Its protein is CASSLTGEHGYTF.

CDR3 nucleotides: TGTGCCAGCAGGCCCCGGACTAGCGCTTTCTACGAGCAGTACTTC. Protein product: CASRPRTSAFYEQYF. V usage is TRBV6-5 and J usage is TRBJ2-7; TRBD2 aligns across 9 bases. Germline V gives CDR1 MNHEY, CDR2 SVGAGI. After removal of 6 bases from V and 3 bases from J, the junction contained 9 bases not matched to a gene. The CDR3 runs 15 residues.

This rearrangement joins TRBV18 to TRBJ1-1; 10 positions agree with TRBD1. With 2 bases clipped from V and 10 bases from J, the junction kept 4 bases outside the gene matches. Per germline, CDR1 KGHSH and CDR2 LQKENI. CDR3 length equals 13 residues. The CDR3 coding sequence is TGTGCCAGCTCACCAGGGACAGGGGTTACAGCTTTCTTT. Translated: CASSPGTGVTAFF.

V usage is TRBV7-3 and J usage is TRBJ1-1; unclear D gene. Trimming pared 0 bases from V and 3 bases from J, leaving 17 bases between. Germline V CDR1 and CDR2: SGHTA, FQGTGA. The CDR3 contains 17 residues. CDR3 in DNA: TGTGCCAGCAGCTTAACGAGGGCGGGGTTAGCGTACACTGAAGCTTTCTTT. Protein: CASSLTRAGLAYTEAFF. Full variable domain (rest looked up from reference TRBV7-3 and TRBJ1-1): GAGVSQTPSNKVTEKGKYVELRCDPISGHTALYWYRQSLGQGPEFLIYFQGTGAADDSGLPNDRFFAVRPEGSVSTLKIQRTERGDSAVYLCASSLTRAGLAYTEAFFGQGTRLTVV.

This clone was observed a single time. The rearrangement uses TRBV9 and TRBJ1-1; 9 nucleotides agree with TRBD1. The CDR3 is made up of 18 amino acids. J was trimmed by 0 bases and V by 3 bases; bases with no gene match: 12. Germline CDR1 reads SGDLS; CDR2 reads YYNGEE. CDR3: CASSAWTGEIRMNTEAFF. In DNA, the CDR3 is TGTGCCAGCAGCGCTTGGACAGGGGAAATTAGGATGAACACTGAAGCTTTCTTT.

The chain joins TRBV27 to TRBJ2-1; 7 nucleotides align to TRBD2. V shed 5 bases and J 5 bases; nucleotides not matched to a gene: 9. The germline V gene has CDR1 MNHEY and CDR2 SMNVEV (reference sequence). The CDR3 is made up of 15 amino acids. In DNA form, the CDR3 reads TGTGCCAGCAGTCGACCGGGGAGGGCACACAATGAGCAGTTCTTC. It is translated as CASSRPGRAHNEQFF.

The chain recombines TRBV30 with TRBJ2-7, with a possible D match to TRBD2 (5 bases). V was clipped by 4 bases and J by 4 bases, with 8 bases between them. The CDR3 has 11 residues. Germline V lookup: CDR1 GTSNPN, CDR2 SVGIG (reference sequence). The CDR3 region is CAWKAEYEQYF. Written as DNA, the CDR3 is TGTGCCTGGAAAGCGGAGTACGAGCAGTACTTC.

CDR3 nucleotide sequence: TGTGCCAGCAGCGGAACCTTTAGCGGGAGGGCCTCGAATGAGCAGTTCTTC. Translated, it gives CASSGTFSGRASNEQFF. J is TRBJ2-1 and V is TRBV9; 11 bases agree with TRBD2. The CDR3 totals 17 residues. The trim removed 3 bases at V and 7 bases at J, leaving 12 bases unmatched. The germline V gene encodes CDR1 SGDLS and CDR2 YYNGEE.

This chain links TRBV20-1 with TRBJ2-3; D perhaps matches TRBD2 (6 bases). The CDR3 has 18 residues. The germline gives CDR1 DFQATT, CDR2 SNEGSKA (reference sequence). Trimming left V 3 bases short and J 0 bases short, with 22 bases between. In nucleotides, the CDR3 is TGCAGTGCTAGTTTACTCCCCAGAGCGGGCTCTAGCACAGATACGCAGTATTTT. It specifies CSASLLPRAGSSTDTQYF.

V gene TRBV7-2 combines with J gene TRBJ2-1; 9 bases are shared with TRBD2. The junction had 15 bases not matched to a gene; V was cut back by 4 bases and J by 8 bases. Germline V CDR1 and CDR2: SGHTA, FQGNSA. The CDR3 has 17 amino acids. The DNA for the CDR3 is TGTGCCAGCAGCTCGAGGCCTTTGGCGGGAGGGCACGATGAGCAGTTCTTC. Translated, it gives CASSSRPLAGGHDEQFF.

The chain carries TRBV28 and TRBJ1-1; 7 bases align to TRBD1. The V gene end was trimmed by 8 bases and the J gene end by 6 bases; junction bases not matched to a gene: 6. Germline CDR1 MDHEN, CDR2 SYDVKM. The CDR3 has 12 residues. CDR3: CASGRGNAEAFF. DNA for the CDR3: TGTGCCAGCGGCAGGGGGAATGCTGAAGCTTTCTTT.

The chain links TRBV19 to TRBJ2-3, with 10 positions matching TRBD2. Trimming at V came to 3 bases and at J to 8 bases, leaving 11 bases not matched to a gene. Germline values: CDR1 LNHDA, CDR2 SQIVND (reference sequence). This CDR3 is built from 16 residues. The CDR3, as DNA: TGTGCCAGTAGTATCGCTAGCGGGAGTCCATGGGGTACGCAGTATTTT. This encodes CASSIASGSPWGTQYF.

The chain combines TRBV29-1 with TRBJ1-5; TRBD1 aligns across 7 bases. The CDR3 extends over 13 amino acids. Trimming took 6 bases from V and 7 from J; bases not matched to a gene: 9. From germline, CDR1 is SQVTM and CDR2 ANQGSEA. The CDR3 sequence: CSVATGLGQPQHF. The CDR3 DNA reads TGCAGCGTGGCGACAGGGCTGGGGCAGCCCCAGCATTTT.

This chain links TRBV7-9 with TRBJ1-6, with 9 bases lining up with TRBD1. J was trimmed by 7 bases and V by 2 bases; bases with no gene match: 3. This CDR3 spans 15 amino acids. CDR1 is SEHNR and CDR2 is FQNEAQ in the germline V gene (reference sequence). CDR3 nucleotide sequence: TGTGCCAGCAGCTTATCGGGACAGGGAAATTCACCCCTCCACTTT. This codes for CASSLSGQGNSPLHF.

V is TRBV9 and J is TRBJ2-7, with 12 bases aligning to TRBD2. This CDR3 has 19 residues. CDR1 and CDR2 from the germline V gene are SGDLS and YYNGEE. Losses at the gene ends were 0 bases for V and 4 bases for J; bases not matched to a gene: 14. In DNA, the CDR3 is TGTGCCAGCAGCGTAGGATCGGCGGCCTCCGGGACTAGCGGGTACGAGCAGTACTTC. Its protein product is CASSVGSAASGTSGYEQYF.

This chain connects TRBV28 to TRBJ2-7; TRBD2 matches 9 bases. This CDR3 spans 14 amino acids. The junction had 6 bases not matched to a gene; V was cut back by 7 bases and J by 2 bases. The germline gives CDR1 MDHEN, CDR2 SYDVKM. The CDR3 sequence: CASMAGGTTYEQYF. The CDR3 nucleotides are TGTGCCAGCATGGCGGGAGGGACTACCTACGAGCAGTACTTC.

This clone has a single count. The CDR3, as DNA: TGCAGCGTTGAAGATCCGGGGGACTCGTACACAGATACGCAGTATTTT. It codes for CSVEDPGDSYTDTQYF. V gene TRBV29-1 combines with J gene TRBJ2-3; perhaps TRBD2 as D (6 bases). The CDR3 is 16 residues long. With 0 bases removed from V and 2 bases from J, the gap between germline ends came to 15 bases. Germline V lookup: CDR1 SQVTM, CDR2 ANQGSEA.

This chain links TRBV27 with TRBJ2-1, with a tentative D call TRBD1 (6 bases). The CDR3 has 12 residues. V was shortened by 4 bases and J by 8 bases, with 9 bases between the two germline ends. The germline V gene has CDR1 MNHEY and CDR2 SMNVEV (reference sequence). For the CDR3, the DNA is TGTGCCAGCAGTTCGGCAGGGGATGAGCAGTTCTTC. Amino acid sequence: CASSSAGDEQFF.

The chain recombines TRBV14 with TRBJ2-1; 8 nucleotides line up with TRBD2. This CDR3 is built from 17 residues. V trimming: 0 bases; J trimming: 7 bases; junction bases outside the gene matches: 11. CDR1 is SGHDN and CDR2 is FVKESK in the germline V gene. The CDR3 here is CASSQDPSGSVWNEQFF. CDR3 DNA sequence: TGTGCCAGCAGCCAAGATCCAAGCGGGAGCGTCTGGAATGAGCAGTTCTTC.

CDR3 amino acids: CASSLSGAQETQYF. In nucleotides, the CDR3 is TGTGCCAGTAGTTTATCAGGGGCTCAAGAGACCCAGTACTTC. The gene calls are TRBV19 and TRBJ2-5, with D possibly TRBD1 on 6 matching bases. Trimming cost V 5 bases and J 2 bases, with 12 bases left between them. The CDR3 has 14 residues. Germline CDR1 LNHDA, CDR2 SQIVND (reference sequence).

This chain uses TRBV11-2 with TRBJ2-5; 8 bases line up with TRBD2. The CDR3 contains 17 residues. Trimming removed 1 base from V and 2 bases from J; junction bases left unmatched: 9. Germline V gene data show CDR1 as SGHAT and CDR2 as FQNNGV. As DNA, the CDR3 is TGTGCCAGCAGCTTAGGGGCCCTAGCGGGTTTTCAAGAGACCCAGTACTTC. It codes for CASSLGALAGFQETQYF.

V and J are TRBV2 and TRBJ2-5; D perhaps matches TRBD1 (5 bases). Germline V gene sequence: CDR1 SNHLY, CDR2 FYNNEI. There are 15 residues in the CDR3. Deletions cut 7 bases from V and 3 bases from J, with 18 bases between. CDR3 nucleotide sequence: TGTGCCAGCACCAGGGCTCCCACTGACAAAGAGACCCAGTACTTC. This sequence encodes CASTRAPTDKETQYF.

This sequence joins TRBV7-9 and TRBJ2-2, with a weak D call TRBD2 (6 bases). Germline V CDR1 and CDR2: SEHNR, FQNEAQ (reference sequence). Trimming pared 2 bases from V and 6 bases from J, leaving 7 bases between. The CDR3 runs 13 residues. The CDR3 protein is CASSLTSPGELFF. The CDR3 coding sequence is TGTGCCAGCAGCTTAACTAGCCCCGGGGAGCTGTTTTTT.

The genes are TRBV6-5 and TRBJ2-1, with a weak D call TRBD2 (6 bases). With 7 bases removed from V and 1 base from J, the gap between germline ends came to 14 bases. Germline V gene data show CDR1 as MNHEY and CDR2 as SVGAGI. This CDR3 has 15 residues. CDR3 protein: CASKRVEGSYNEQFF. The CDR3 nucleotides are TGTGCCAGCAAGAGAGTGGAGGGTTCCTACAATGAGCAGTTCTTC.

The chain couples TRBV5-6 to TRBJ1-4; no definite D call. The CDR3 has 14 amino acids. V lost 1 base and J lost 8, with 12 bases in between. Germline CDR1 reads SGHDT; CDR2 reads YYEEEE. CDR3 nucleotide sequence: TGTGCCAGCAGCTTGTGGGCGTATAACGAAAAACTGTTTTTT. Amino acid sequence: CASSLWAYNEKLFF.

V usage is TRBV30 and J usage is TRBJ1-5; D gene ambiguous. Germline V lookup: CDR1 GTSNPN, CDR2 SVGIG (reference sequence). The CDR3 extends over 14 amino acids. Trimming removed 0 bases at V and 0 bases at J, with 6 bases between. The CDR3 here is CAWSVSGSNQPQHF. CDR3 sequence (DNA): TGTGCCTGGAGTGTATCAGGTAGCAATCAGCCCCAGCATTTT.

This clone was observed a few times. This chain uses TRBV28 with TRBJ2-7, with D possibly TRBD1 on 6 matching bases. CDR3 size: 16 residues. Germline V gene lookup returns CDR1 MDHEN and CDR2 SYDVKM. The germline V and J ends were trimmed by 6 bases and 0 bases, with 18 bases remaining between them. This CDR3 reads CASRLRTGIPSYEQYF. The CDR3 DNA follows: TGTGCCAGCAGGCTACGCACAGGGATCCCCTCCTACGAGCAGTACTTC.

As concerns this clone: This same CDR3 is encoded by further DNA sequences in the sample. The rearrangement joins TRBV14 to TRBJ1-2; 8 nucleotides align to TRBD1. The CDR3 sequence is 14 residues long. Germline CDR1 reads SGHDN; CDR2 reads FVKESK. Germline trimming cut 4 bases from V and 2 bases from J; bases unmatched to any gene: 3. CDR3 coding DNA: TGTGCCAGCAGCCGAGGACAGGGAAACTATGGCTACACCTTC. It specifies CASSRGQGNYGYTF.

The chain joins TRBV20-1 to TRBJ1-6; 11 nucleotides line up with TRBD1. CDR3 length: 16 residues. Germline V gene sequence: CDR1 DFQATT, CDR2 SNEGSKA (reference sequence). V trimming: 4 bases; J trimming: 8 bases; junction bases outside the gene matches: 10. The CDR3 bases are TGCAGTGCTATTGACCGGGACAGGGGGTTCGATTCACCCCTCCACTTT. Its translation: CSAIDRDRGFDSPLHF.